This TCR beta chain is drawn from a study of blood T cell repertoires in COVID-19. In the study overall: Some COVID-19 samples were acute and others convalescent; all came from the United States, Italy and Spain. Sample material is recorded as cDNA or gDNA derived from T cells, B-cell-depleted T cells, or PBMCs.

Authors' data handling: Using reference gene primer amplification, nucleated cell counts were estimated. Assay used: immunoSEQ multiplex PCR; TCRdb lists only in-frame clones, some missing. V and J calls and clone size are given by that table; D and trimming were obtained from the DNA. Here the sample spans some 210,000 clones, about 89% being singletons. The CDR3 totals 13 residues. Germline-derived CDR1 and CDR2 are SGHAT and FQNNGV. Trimming left V 6 bases short and J 8 bases short, with 13 bases between. The sequence derives from a man aged 60 to 69 who had recovered from COVID-19. Specimen: peripheral blood. This chain uses TRBV11-2 with TRBJ1-4; D not resolved. DNA for the CDR3: TGTGCCAGCAGTTCCTCAGTCCCCGAAAAACTGTTTTTT. Its translation is CASSSSVPEKLFF.